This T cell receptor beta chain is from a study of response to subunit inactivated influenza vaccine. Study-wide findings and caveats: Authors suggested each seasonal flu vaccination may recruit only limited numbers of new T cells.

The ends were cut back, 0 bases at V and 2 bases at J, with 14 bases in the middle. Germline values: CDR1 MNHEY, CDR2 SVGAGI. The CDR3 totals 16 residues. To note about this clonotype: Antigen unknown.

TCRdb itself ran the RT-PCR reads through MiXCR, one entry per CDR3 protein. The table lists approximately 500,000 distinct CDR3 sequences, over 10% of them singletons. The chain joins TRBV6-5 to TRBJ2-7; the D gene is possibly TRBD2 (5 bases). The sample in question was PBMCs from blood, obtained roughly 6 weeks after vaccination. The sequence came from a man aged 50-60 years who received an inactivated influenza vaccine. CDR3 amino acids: CASSYSMVGVTYEQYF. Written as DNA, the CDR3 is TGTGCCAGCAGTTACTCGATGGTCGGGGTCACCTACGAGCAGTACTTC.